A selection of T cell receptor beta chains follows, all from one sample in a study of blood T cells in healthy people across ages. MiXCR, run by TCRdb on the 5' RACE reads, gives a single entry per CDR3 protein. The data hold roughly 1,500,000 distinct CDR3 sequences, with approximately 42% observed a single time. Sequencing input: blood. The receptors here all came from a woman younger than 35 in good health. The CDR3 runs from the conserved cysteine through the conserved F or W. The D gene is left open where the match is weak. Clone sizes are given selectively: once, few, many, or a class where the clone is expanded.

clone_size d_call j_call cdr3_length v_call cdr3_aa cdr3_nt
NA NA TRBJ1-4 16 TRBV2 CASSSDSTGLGEKLFF TGTGCCAGCAGTTCAGATTCGACAGGCCTCGGTGAAAAACTGTTTTTT
NA NA TRBJ2-2 14 TRBV4-1 CASSTGLNTGELFF TGCGCCAGCAGCACGGGACTTAACACCGGGGAGCTGTTTTTT
NA NA TRBJ2-6 14 TRBV29-1 CSVGAVSGANVLTF TGCAGCGTTGGAGCAGTCTCTGGGGCCAACGTCCTGACTTTC
NA NA TRBJ1-5 13 TRBV10-1 CASSEPGSQPQHF TGCGCCAGCAGTGAGCCCGGAAGTCAGCCCCAGCATTTT
NA NA TRBJ2-3 14 TRBV19 CASSPGIRTDTQYF TGTGCCAGTAGTCCCGGCATACGCACAGATACGCAGTATTTT
NA NA TRBJ2-3 13 TRBV6-1 CASRVPTSHTQYF TGTGCCAGCAGGGTTCCCACCTCGCATACGCAGTATTTT
once NA TRBJ2-3 17 TRBV5-1 CASSSPLEGGTTDTQYF TGCGCCAGCAGCTCCCCCCTGGAAGGGGGGACCACAGATACGCAGTATTTT
NA NA TRBJ1-6 14 TRBV5-6 CASRRARYNSPLHF TGTGCCAGCAGGCGAGCGAGATATAATTCACCCCTCCACTTT
many TRBD2 TRBJ2-1 15 TRBV4-1 CASSQRTSLRNEQFF TGCGCCAGCAGCCAAAGGACTAGTCTGAGGAATGAGCAGTTCTTC
NA NA TRBJ1-4 13 TRBV25-1 CASSDSVDGKLFF TGTGCCAGCAGTGATTCCGTTGACGGGAAACTGTTTTTT
NA NA TRBJ2-7 15 TRBV20-1 CSARGELAWTYEQYF TGCAGTGCTAGGGGGGAGCTAGCGTGGACCTACGAGCAGTACTTC
NA NA TRBJ1-6 16 TRBV20-1 CSAFGEEKQENSPLHF TGCAGTGCTTTTGGGGAGGAGAAACAGGAGAATTCACCCCTCCACTTT
few TRBD1 TRBJ2-7 14 TRBV2 CASRPKQGTHEQYF TGTGCCAGCAGACCGAAACAGGGGACCCACGAGCAGTACTTC
NA NA TRBJ1-2 15 TRBV6-1 CASSEAQGTLYGYTF TGTGCCAGCAGTGAAGCGCAGGGGACACTTTATGGCTACACCTTC
NA NA TRBJ1-5 14 TRBV5-5 CASSSQGLDQPQHF TGTGCCAGCAGCTCACAGGGTCTGGATCAGCCCCAGCATTTT
NA NA TRBJ2-7 14 TRBV7-9 CASSFGGPGNEQYF TGTGCCAGCAGCTTCGGGGGGCCGGGGAACGAGCAGTACTTC